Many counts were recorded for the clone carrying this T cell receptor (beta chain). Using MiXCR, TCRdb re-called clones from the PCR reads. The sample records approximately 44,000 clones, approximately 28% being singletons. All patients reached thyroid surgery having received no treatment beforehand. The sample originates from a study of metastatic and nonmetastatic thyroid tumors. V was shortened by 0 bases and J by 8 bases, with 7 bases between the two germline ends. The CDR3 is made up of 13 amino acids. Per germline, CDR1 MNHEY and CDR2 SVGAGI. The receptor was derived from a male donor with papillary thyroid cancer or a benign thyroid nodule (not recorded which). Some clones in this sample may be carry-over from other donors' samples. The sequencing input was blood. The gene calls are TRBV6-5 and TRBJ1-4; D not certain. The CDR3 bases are TGTGCCAGCAGTTACTCGGTTTCGGAAAAACTGTTTTTT. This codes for CASSYSVSEKLFF.